This TCR beta chain was obtained from a study of blood T cell repertoires in COVID-19. On the study more broadly: The analysed material was cDNA or gDNA that came from T cells, B-cell-depleted T cells, or PBMCs.

V was pared by 2 bases and J by 5 bases, with 14 bases between. The CDR3 consists of 14 residues. Germline CDR1 reads SGHRS; CDR2 reads YFSETQ. In the authors' methods: Amplification of reference gene primers provided the estimated nucleated cell counts. Assay used: immunoSEQ multiplex PCR; TCRdb lists only in-frame clones, some missing. V, J and clone size reflect that table, while D and trimming were determined from the DNA. The sample consists of approximately 130,000 clones, over 80% of them appearing once. The J gene is TRBJ2-7, the V gene TRBV5-1; possible D gene TRBD1, 6 bases. Sample: peripheral blood. This receptor was obtained from a man aged 40-49 years with active or convalescent COVID-19. The CDR3 nucleotides are TGCGCCAGCAGCTTCACAGGGCCTGGGCACGAGCAGTACTTC. It codes for CASSFTGPGHEQYF.